The 15 T cell receptor beta chains below come from one sample, sequenced in a study of CD8+ T cells in alopecia areata. RNA extraction was followed by reverse transcription into cDNA, which acted as the sequencing template. Clones were sequenced by immunoSEQ multiplex PCR, and TCRdb holds only the in-frame ones, with some missing. The profile covers around 100,000 clones, with about 70% appearing a single time and roughly 17% taken by the ten largest. The treatment here: oral pan-JAK inhibitor, 5-10 mg twice daily. Sequences were derived from CD8+ T cells sorted from blood, sampled at approximately week 42, from a patient treated with tofacitinib. The source is a human donor with alopecia areata.

This clone was seen only once. V and J are TRBV7-8 and TRBJ2-7; the D gene could be TRBD1 or TRBD2 (5 bases each). Trimming removed 1 base from V and 5 bases from J, with 6 bases in between. Germline lookup yields CDR1 SGHVS and CDR2 FQNEAQ. The CDR3 contains 12 residues. The DNA for the CDR3 is TGTGCCAGCAGCTTAGGAGGGGACGAGCAGTACTTC. Encoded protein: CASSLGGDEQYF.

This rearrangement joins TRBV19 to TRBJ1-2; a weak D match, TRBD1 (5 bases). This CDR3 region has 12 residues. CDR1 and CDR2 (germline): LNHDA, SQIVND (reference sequence). V was trimmed by 5 bases and J by 8 bases, leaving 12 bases between them. DNA of the CDR3: TGTGCCAGTAGTTTCGGGACTAGAGGCTACACCTTC. Amino acids: CASSFGTRGYTF.

The V and J genes are TRBV30 and TRBJ1-6, with D perhaps TRBD1 (6 bases). V lost 0 bases and J 6 bases, leaving 18 bases between the germline ends. This CDR3 has 17 amino acids. Germline assignment: CDR1 GTSNPN and CDR2 SVGIG (reference sequence). The CDR3 region is CAWSVRGPGQSNSPLHF. CDR3 nucleotides: TGTGCCTGGAGTGTAAGGGGTCCAGGACAGAGTAATTCACCCCTCCACTTT. Full variable domain (outside the CDR3, taken from reference TRBV30 and TRBJ1-6): SQTIHQWPATLVQPVGSPLSLECTVEGTSNPNLYWYRQAAGRGLQLLFYSVGIGQISSEVPQNLSASRPQDRQFILSSKKLLLSDSGFYLCAWSVRGPGQSNSPLHFGNGTRLTVT.

This chain links TRBV7-6 with TRBJ1-4; D perhaps matches TRBD1 (5 bases). Germline V gene sequence: CDR1 SGHVS, CDR2 FNYEAQ. The CDR3 spans 14 residues. Between the trimmed V and J ends, which lost 5 bases and 4 bases, there was a span of 11 bases. CDR3 DNA: TGTGCCAGCAGCCGAGGACAACTTAATGAAAAACTGTTTTTT. Residues: CASSRGQLNEKLFF.

The rearrangement joins TRBV5-6 to TRBJ2-2; 7 nucleotides match TRBD2. With V trimmed by 0 bases and J by 4 bases, 6 bases remained unmatched. There are 16 residues in the CDR3. Germline CDR1 is SGHDT and CDR2 is YYEEEE. The CDR3 nucleotides read TGTGCCAGCAGCTTGGTTGGCGGGGGACCCACCGGGGAGCTGTTTTTT. Amino acid sequence: CASSLVGGGPTGELFF. Supplemented by reference TRBV5-6 and TRBJ2-2, the full variable domain reads DAGVTQSPTHLIKTRGQQVTLRCSPKSGHDTVSWYQQALGQGPQFIFQYYEEEERQRGNFPDRFSGHQFPNYSSELNVNALLLGDSALYLCASSLVGGGPTGELFFGEGSRLTVL.

This clone was counted a single time. V and J are TRBV6-5 and TRBJ2-3; 7 bases match TRBD2. V was pared by 5 bases and J by 10 bases, with 9 bases of the junction left unmatched. CDR1 and CDR2 (germline): MNHEY, SVGAGI. The CDR3 spans 13 residues. CDR3 bases: TGTGCCAGCAGTCAATCGACTAGCTTCGCGCAGTATTTT. Protein product: CASSQSTSFAQYF.

The V and J genes are TRBV4-3 and TRBJ1-2; D call uncertain. Trimming shortened V by 1 base and J by 3 bases, and 12 bases separated the two germline ends. Germline CDR1 and CDR2: LGHNA and YSLEER. CDR3 length: 15 residues. The CDR3 region is CASSQAPSSDYGYTF. The CDR3 DNA reads as TGCGCCAGCAGCCAAGCCCCCTCGTCAGACTATGGCTACACCTTC.

This clone was seen a few times. The chain is built from TRBV7-2 and TRBJ2-7, with TRBD2 matching over 14 bases. The CDR3 loop spans 14 amino acids. V lost 5 bases, J lost 9 bases, and 6 bases stayed unmatched. CDR1 and CDR2 from the germline V gene are SGHTA and FQGNSA. Here the CDR3 DNA reads TGTGCCAGCAGCCCGACTAGCGGGGGGGCTGTGCAGTACTTC. Its protein is CASSPTSGGAVQYF.

This clone was counted a few times. This chain uses TRBV7-2 with TRBJ2-7; D ambiguous. The CDR3 extends over 14 amino acids. Germline V lookup: CDR1 SGHTA, CDR2 FQGNSA. The V and J ends lost 1 base and 2 bases respectively, with 9 bases between them. CDR3 amino acids: CASSLVGQAYEQYF. The CDR3 DNA reads as TGTGCCAGCAGCTTAGTGGGTCAAGCCTACGAGCAGTACTTC.

The J gene is TRBJ1-5, the V gene TRBV19; possibly TRBD1 for D (6 bases). The V end was cut by 1 base, the J end by 4 bases, with 8 bases between. Germline CDR1 LNHDA, CDR2 SQIVND (reference sequence). The CDR3 is 14 amino acids. The chain's CDR3 is CASSIGTANQPQHF. CDR3 nucleotide sequence: TGTGCCAGTAGTATAGGGACAGCTAATCAGCCCCAGCATTTT.

The chain uses TRBV5-1 and TRBJ2-7; tentative D call: TRBD2 (5 bases). This CDR3 is built from 11 residues. CDR1 and CDR2 from the germline V gene are SGHRS and YFSETQ. V shed 4 bases and J shed 5 bases, with 7 bases lying between them. The DNA for the CDR3 is TGCGCCAGCAGCACCGGGAACGAGCAGTACTTC. Protein product: CASSTGNEQYF.

V usage is TRBV5-1 and J usage is TRBJ1-1, with D tentatively TRBD1 (5 bases). Germline V lookup: CDR1 SGHRS, CDR2 YFSETQ. The CDR3 runs to 13 residues. Between the trimmed V and J ends, which lost 4 bases and 4 bases, there was a span of 11 bases. In nucleotides, the CDR3 is TGCGCCAGCAGCATGCGGGGGGGCACTGAAGCTTTCTTT. As protein: CASSMRGGTEAFF.

The chain carries TRBV29-1 and TRBJ2-3; D gene unclear. The V gene's germline CDR1 is SQVTM and CDR2 ANQGSEA. CDR3 length: 13 amino acids. V was shortened by 3 bases and J by 2 bases, with 9 bases between the two germline ends. CDR3: CSVDFDSTDTQYF. CDR3 nucleotides: TGCAGCGTTGACTTCGACTCCACAGATACGCAGTATTTT.

This clone was recorded a few times. The chain joins TRBV7-9 to TRBJ1-2; tentatively, D is TRBD1 (6 bases). Trimming took off 5 bases at V and 4 bases at J, with 14 bases between the two ends. Germline V gene sequence: CDR1 SEHNR, CDR2 FQNEAQ (reference sequence). The CDR3 extends over 14 amino acids. CDR3 DNA: TGTGCCAGCAGCCCTATAGAGGGGGGCTATGGCTACACCTTC. Translating gives CASSPIEGGYGYTF.

CDR3: CASRNGTPALSEQYF. Written as DNA, the CDR3 is TGTGCAAGTCGCAATGGGACTCCAGCGTTGAGCGAGCAGTACTTC. The chain joins TRBV12-2 to TRBJ2-7; the D call in the table, TRBD2, was not verified against the DNA. TRBV12-2 is an annotated pseudogene. This CDR3 contains 15 residues.